This passage covers 6 T cell receptor beta chains from one sample sequenced in a study of OX40 agonist ivuxolimab in advanced cancers. The table came from immunoSEQ multiplex PCR; TCRdb's copy has only in-frame clones and leaves some out. The sample shows around 69,000 clones, roughly 87% of them seen only once. Sequencing was performed on CD4+ or CD8+ T cells sorted from blood, taken in a trial of the OX40 agonist ivuxolimab. Every receptor here comes from an adult with an advanced solid tumor such as melanoma, head and neck, liver or kidney cancer.

This rearrangement joins TRBV19 to TRBJ2-7; 8 bases map to TRBD2. The CDR3 has 14 residues. The germline CDR1 and CDR2 sequences are LNHDA and SQIVND (reference sequence). The trim removed 10 bases at V and 0 bases at J, leaving 8 bases unmatched. This CDR3 reads CATSGSSDSYEQYF. CDR3 sequence (DNA): TGTGCCACCAGCGGGAGCTCGGACTCCTACGAGCAGTACTTC. Based on the CDR3 plus reference TRBV19 and TRBJ2-7, the full variable domain is DGGITQSPKYLFRKEGQNVTLSCEQNLNHDAMYWYRQDPGQGLRLIYYSQIVNDFQKGDIAEGYSVSREKKESFPLTVTSAQKNPTAFYLCATSGSSDSYEQYFGPGTRLTVT.

The V call is TRBV7-2, the J call TRBJ2-2; 12 nucleotides align to TRBD2. The germline gives CDR1 SGHTA, CDR2 FQGNSA. This CDR3 spans 17 amino acids. Losses at the gene ends were 2 bases for V and 6 bases for J; bases not matched to a gene: 7. DNA for the CDR3: TGTGCCAGCAGCTTAATTGGCCTAGCGGGAGGGGCCGGGGAGCTGTTTTTT. Amino acid sequence: CASSLIGLAGGAGELFF.

CDR3 DNA sequence: TGTGCCAGCATCAAGCGGGAGAGTGGCGATACGCAGTATTTT. Translated, it gives CASIKRESGDTQYF. The V call is TRBV2, the J call TRBJ2-3; TRBD2 matches 8 bases. V lost 7 bases to trimming and J lost 6 bases; unmatched junction nucleotides: 9. The CDR3 is 14 residues long. Germline assignment: CDR1 SNHLY and CDR2 FYNNEI.

The V call is TRBV12-5, the J call TRBJ2-1; TRBD1 might be the D (5 bases). CDR1 and CDR2 from the germline V gene are LGHNT and FRNRAP. CDR3 length equals 13 residues. V shed 1 base and J shed 7 bases, with 8 bases lying between them. CDR3 DNA: TGTGCTAGTGGTTTGGGTGCAGGGAATGAGCAGTTCTTC. Residues: CASGLGAGNEQFF.

The chain employs TRBV10-3 and TRBJ1-5, with D tentatively TRBD1 (5 bases). The CDR3 consists of 14 residues. Trimming took off 0 bases at V and 4 bases at J, with 7 bases between the two ends. In germline, CDR1 is ENHRY, CDR2 SYGVKD. The CDR3 reads CAISESQANQPQHF. The CDR3 bases are TGTGCCATCAGTGAGTCACAGGCTAATCAGCCCCAGCATTTT.

The genes are TRBV11-1 and TRBJ2-3; 7 bases fit TRBD1. CDR1 is SGHAT and CDR2 is FQDESV in the germline V gene (reference sequence). CDR3 size: 15 residues. The junction had 1 base not matched to a gene; V was cut back by 1 base and J by 0 bases. Here the CDR3 DNA reads TGTGCCAGCAGCTTAGGCAGGGGGAGCACAGATACGCAGTATTTT. Residues: CASSLGRGSTDTQYF.